Included here is one TCR beta chain sequence, with context. Its antigen is currently not known. Per-base qualities were not stored, and no clone one base away is much larger. For sequencing of the TCRbeta CDR3 region, genomic DNA was extracted from the sorted cells. The immunoSEQ Assay was used for sequencing of TCRbeta CDR3 regions. TCRdb re-hosts the immuneACCESS table, in-frame sequences only. Its copies lack some clones; in the studies checked, an unresolved V gene accounts for under half of them, and the cause for the rest is not known. The sample profile shows 50,000 to 70,000 clones; around 85% of them were found once. Under 3.5% of the sample belongs to the ten largest clones. These data originate in a study of OX40 agonist ivuxolimab in advanced cancers. Study-wide context: Ivuxolimab was an agonistic, fully human IgG2 monoclonal antibody directed against OX40 (CD134), a costimulatory receptor. Intravenous ivuxolimab was administered to patients every 2 weeks at six dose levels: 0.01, 0.1, 0.3, 1.5, 3 and 10 mg/kg. Of the 50 to 55 dose-escalation patients, hepatocellular carcinoma was present in some 19, melanoma in approximately 15, renal cell carcinoma in 9 and head and neck cancer in 9. In the dose-escalation cohort, 82.7% of patients were male, and the mean age was approximately 60 years, with a range of roughly 23 to 85. Patients were allowed to have had prior anti-PD-1, anti-PD-L1 or anti-CTLA-4 therapy, and roughly 40% of the dose-escalation patients had previously received checkpoint inhibitors. Partial responses occurred in three dose-escalation patients, of whom one had hepatocellular carcinoma and two had cutaneous melanoma. Peripheral TCRbeta sequencing aimed to test whether ivuxolimab altered TCR sequence diversity and caused clonal T-cell expansion. The paper reports the monotherapy dose-escalation portion (N ≈ 50 patients) of the phase I ivuxolimab trial.

The trial excluded patients who had a history of autoimmune disease or who were on systemic immunosuppression. Peripheral blood for TCR sequencing was collected from all dose cohorts at baseline, on cycle 4 day 1, and on cycle 7 day 1. The samples were taken from a phase I, first-in-human, multicenter, open-label dose-escalation trial of ivuxolimab. Adults with locally advanced or metastatic head and neck squamous cell, hepatocellular, melanoma or renal cell carcinoma were enrolled in the trial. Before TCR sequencing, CD4+ T cells and CD8+ T cells were sorted from peripheral blood as separate populations. The CDR3, from cysteine to phenylalanine, totals 16 residues. Only the CDR3 DNA is retained, 48 bases long and in frame from the first base. Trimming costs V 1 base and J 3 bases, and their ends lie 13 bases apart. CDR1 and CDR2 were assigned from the germline V gene as MGHRA and YSYEKL. Broader findings and caveats from the paper: After ivuxolimab, CD8+ T cells had more expanded clones than CD4+ T cells on average. Low levels of normalized T-cell clonal expansion were also seen in some patients who did not respond. The antigen specificity of the peripheral T cells that underwent clonal expansion was not determined. In the 0.1-3.0 mg/kg groups, partial responders were among the patients with the lowest normalized peripheral clonal expansion, particularly in CD8+ T cells. At doses of 0.1 to 3.0 mg/kg, clonal expansion of both CD4+ and CD8+ T cells in blood was seen between baseline and week 6.

The rearranged segments are TRBV4-1 and TRBJ1-5, with the D gene uncertain. The material sequenced was CD4+ or CD8+ T cells sorted from blood, taken in a trial of the OX40 agonist ivuxolimab. The receptor was derived from an adult with an advanced solid tumor such as melanoma, head and neck, liver or kidney cancer. The CDR3 loop reads CASSQVISNPNQPQHF. The DNA sequence is given as TGCGCCAGCAGCCAAGTGATCTCAAATCCCAATCAGCCCCAGCATTTT.